The 30 T cell receptor beta chains listed next were all sequenced from one sample in a study of T cell changes during pregnancy in multiple sclerosis. Clones were sequenced by immunoSEQ multiplex PCR, and TCRdb holds only the in-frame ones, with some missing. Seen here are about 48,000 clones, 94% observed once, and the top ten hold over 0.4%. This specimen was CD4+ T cells from peripheral blood mononuclear cells, taken in the first trimester of pregnancy. Receptors were obtained from a female donor with multiple sclerosis, enrolled in a pregnancy study.

J is TRBJ1-4 and V is TRBV7-3; D is perhaps TRBD1 (6 bases). The germline V gene has CDR1 SGHTA and CDR2 FQGTGA. This CDR3 comprises 16 residues. Trimming stripped 5 bases from V and 8 bases from J, with 21 bases between. CDR3: CASSARQARQWEKLFF. The CDR3 DNA reads TGTGCCAGCAGCGCCAGACAGGCCCGGCAATGGGAAAAACTGTTTTTT.

The chain couples TRBV7-6 to TRBJ1-1; tentative D call: TRBD1 (6 bases). V was clipped by 4 bases and J by 4 bases, with 25 bases between them. Per germline, CDR1 SGHVS and CDR2 FNYEAQ. The CDR3 runs 18 residues. CDR3 bases: TGTGCCAGCAGCTCCACGATAGAAGCCGGGACATGGGGCACTGAAGCTTTCTTT. It specifies CASSSTIEAGTWGTEAFF.

V is TRBV14 and J is TRBJ2-1; TRBD1 matches 9 bases. From germline, CDR1 is SGHDN and CDR2 FVKESK. This CDR3 spans 16 amino acids. V shed 5 bases, J shed 4 bases, and the junction held 9 bases outside the gene matches. The CDR3 bases are TGTGCCAGCAGCTACCACCGGGACAGGGATTACAATGAGCAGTTCTTC. Encoded protein: CASSYHRDRDYNEQFF. The variable domain in full, completed from reference TRBV14 and TRBJ2-1, reads EAGVTQFPSHSVIEKGQTVTLRCDPISGHDNLYWYRRVMGKEIKFLLHFVKESKQDESGMPNNRFLAERTGGTYSTLKVQPAELEDSGVYFCASSYHRDRDYNEQFFGPGTRLTVL.

This CDR3 is CAISDRVGNTGELFF. CDR3 nucleotide sequence: TGTGCCATCAGTGATCGGGTCGGGAACACCGGGGAGCTGTTTTTT. The chain has TRBV10-3 and TRBJ2-2; D is undetermined. Trimming cost V 3 bases and J 1 base, with 9 bases left between them. Per the germline V gene, CDR1 is ENHRY and CDR2 is SYGVKD. This CDR3 spans 15 amino acids.

The V and J genes are TRBV10-3 and TRBJ1-2; weak D call: TRBD1 (6 bases). This CDR3 has 14 amino acids. Trimming shortened V by 5 bases and J by 4 bases, and 14 bases separated the two germline ends. Germline lookup yields CDR1 ENHRY and CDR2 SYGVKD. CDR3 in amino acids: CAISPSTGFYGYTF. CDR3 sequence (DNA): TGTGCCATCAGTCCTTCGACAGGCTTCTATGGCTACACCTTC.

This clone was counted once. The gene calls are TRBV27 and TRBJ2-3, with a possible D match to TRBD2 (7 bases). V lost 0 bases, J lost 5 bases, and 15 bases lay in between. Germline CDR1 is MNHEY and CDR2 is SMNVEV (reference sequence). The CDR3 is made up of 16 amino acids. The CDR3 coding sequence is TGTGCCAGCAGTTTATCGACGGGGGGCGGGAGAGATACGCAGTATTTT. Its translation is CASSLSTGGGRDTQYF.

The chain joins TRBV29-1 to TRBJ2-1, with a tentative D call TRBD1 (5 bases). Germline V gives CDR1 SQVTM, CDR2 ANQGSEA. Trimming cost V 8 bases and J 9 bases, with 11 bases left between them. The CDR3 is made up of 10 amino acids. In nucleotides, the CDR3 is TGCAGCCATGGGGCAAGTGAGCAGTTCTTC. Protein sequence: CSHGASEQFF.

The chain recombines TRBV28 with TRBJ1-5; tentatively, D is TRBD1 (6 bases). From germline, CDR1 is MDHEN and CDR2 SYDVKM. The ends were cut back, 3 bases at V and 6 bases at J, with 15 bases in the middle. The CDR3 runs to 15 residues. Here the CDR3 reads CASSFVQGIGQPQHF. CDR3 bases: TGTGCCAGCAGTTTCGTCCAGGGGATTGGTCAGCCCCAGCATTTT.

V gene TRBV30 combines with J gene TRBJ2-7; TRBD1 might be the D (5 bases). V was shortened by 3 bases and J by 7 bases, with 10 bases between the two germline ends. CDR3 size: 11 residues. Germline V gene data show CDR1 as GTSNPN and CDR2 as SVGIG (reference sequence). CDR3 protein: CAWSASGEQYF. The CDR3 DNA sequence: TGTGCCTGGAGCGCCTCAGGGGAGCAGTACTTC.

The chain employs TRBV6-5 and TRBJ2-1, with D tentatively TRBD2 (6 bases). Germline CDR1 reads MNHEY; CDR2 reads SVGAGI. The V and J ends lost 8 bases and 7 bases respectively, with 15 bases between them. CDR3 size: 13 residues. The CDR3 is CASCPSSDNEQFF. In DNA, the CDR3 is TGTGCCAGCTGCCCCTCTAGCGATAATGAGCAGTTCTTC.

This chain links TRBV19 with TRBJ1-2; D is possibly TRBD1 (5 bases). V dropped 5 bases and J dropped 5 bases, with 12 bases sitting between them. Germline V gene lookup returns CDR1 LNHDA and CDR2 SQIVND (reference sequence). The length of the CDR3 is 13 residues. The CDR3 protein is CASSSRADYGYTF. DNA of the CDR3: TGTGCCAGTAGTTCCAGGGCTGATTATGGCTACACCTTC. The complete variable domain, with remaining parts taken from reference TRBV19 and TRBJ1-2, reads DGGITQSPKYLFRKEGQNVTLSCEQNLNHDAMYWYRQDPGQGLRLIYYSQIVNDFQKGDIAEGYSVSREKKESFPLTVTSAQKNPTAFYLCASSSRADYGYTFGSGTRLTVV.

The chain has TRBV29-1 and TRBJ1-1; TRBD1 might be the D (6 bases). The germline gives CDR1 SQVTM, CDR2 ANQGSEA. V dropped 5 bases and J dropped 0 bases, with 13 bases sitting between them. The CDR3 is 14 amino acids. CDR3 sequence: CSVLRGGLNTEAFF. The CDR3 region has the DNA TGCAGCGTTCTTCGGGGGGGCCTGAACACTGAAGCTTTCTTT. The full variable domain, in which reference TRBV29-1 and TRBJ1-1 provide the parts outside the CDR3, is SAVISQKPSRDICQRGTSLTIQCQVDSQVTMMFWYRQQPGQSLTLIATANQGSEATYESGFVIDKFPISRPNLTFSTLTVSNMSPEDSSIYLCSVLRGGLNTEAFFGQGTRLTVV.

The chain recombines TRBV19 with TRBJ2-5; D perhaps matches TRBD1 (5 bases). V was clipped by 0 bases and J by 5 bases, with 13 bases between them. The length of the CDR3 is 15 residues. CDR1 is LNHDA, CDR2 SQIVND, per germline (reference sequence). CDR3: CASSIDPSRVETQYF. DNA of the CDR3: TGTGCCAGTAGTATAGATCCCAGCAGGGTGGAGACCCAGTACTTC.

This rearrangement joins TRBV19 to TRBJ2-2; 7 bases are shared with TRBD2. The CDR3 is 14 residues long. Per the germline V gene, CDR1 is LNHDA and CDR2 is SQIVND (reference sequence). The junction had 4 bases not matched to a gene; V was cut back by 8 bases and J by 1 base. CDR3 residues: CASRGLQNTGELFF. The CDR3 DNA reads as TGTGCCAGTCGGGGACTACAGAACACCGGGGAGCTGTTTTTT.

The CDR3 sequence is CAIRNRTDLNTEAFF. CDR3 nucleotides: TGTGCCATCAGAAACCGGACAGATTTGAACACTGAAGCTTTCTTT. V usage is TRBV10-3 and J usage is TRBJ1-1; TRBD1 might be the D (6 bases). There are 15 residues in the CDR3. CDR1 is ENHRY and CDR2 is SYGVKD in the germline V gene. V shed 6 bases and J shed 0 bases, with 14 bases lying between them.

In its sample, this clone was seen once. The gene calls are TRBV28 and TRBJ1-5; no clear D gene. Germline assignment: CDR1 MDHEN and CDR2 SYDVKM. V gave up 2 bases and J gave up 8 bases, with 16 bases separating them. CDR3 length: 15 amino acids. The CDR3 sequence is CASSLPRRGVEPQHF. The CDR3 nucleotides are TGTGCCAGCAGTTTACCCCGGCGCGGAGTGGAGCCCCAGCATTTT.

The chain carries TRBV19 and TRBJ1-2; the D gene is possibly TRBD1 (6 bases). Trimming pared 9 bases from V and 7 bases from J, leaving 12 bases between. Per the germline V gene, CDR1 is LNHDA and CDR2 is SQIVND (reference sequence). This CDR3 contains 11 residues. The CDR3 sequence is CASSRDTGYTF. CDR3 in DNA: TGTGCCAGCAGCCGGGACACTGGCTACACCTTC. Full variable domain (outside the CDR3, taken from reference TRBV19 and TRBJ1-2): DGGITQSPKYLFRKEGQNVTLSCEQNLNHDAMYWYRQDPGQGLRLIYYSQIVNDFQKGDIAEGYSVSREKKESFPLTVTSAQKNPTAFYLCASSRDTGYTFGSGTRLTVV.

The rearrangement uses TRBV19 and TRBJ2-7, with D hard to call. Trimming stripped 6 bases from V and 3 bases from J, with 15 bases between. CDR1 is LNHDA, CDR2 SQIVND, per germline (reference sequence). The CDR3 is made up of 14 amino acids. CDR3 amino acids: CASSPSRSLYEQYF. The CDR3 nucleotides are TGTGCCAGTAGCCCTTCCCGAAGCCTCTACGAGCAGTACTTC. The variable domain in full, completed from reference TRBV19 and TRBJ2-7, reads DGGITQSPKYLFRKEGQNVTLSCEQNLNHDAMYWYRQDPGQGLRLIYYSQIVNDFQKGDIAEGYSVSREKKESFPLTVTSAQKNPTAFYLCASSPSRSLYEQYFGPGTRLTVT.

The chain has TRBV11-3 and TRBJ1-1; 7 bases are a match to TRBD1. The CDR3 is 16 amino acids. Unmatched junction bases numbered 14, after V lost 9 bases and J lost 1 base. The germline CDR1 and CDR2 sequences are SGHNT and YENEEA. CDR3 protein: CASSAGGPLANTEAFF. The CDR3 DNA reads TGTGCCAGTTCAGCAGGGGGACCGTTGGCGAACACTGAAGCTTTCTTT. The full variable domain, rest sourced from reference TRBV11-3 and TRBJ1-1, is EAGVVQSPRYKIIEKKQPVAFWCNPISGHNTLYWYLQNLGQGPELLIRYENEEAVDDSQLPKDRFSAERLKGVDSTLKIQPAELGDSAVYLCASSAGGPLANTEAFFGQGTRLTVV.

This clone appeared once. V gene TRBV5-4 combines with J gene TRBJ2-3; TRBD2 matches at 10 bases. The CDR3 covers 15 residues. V dropped 4 bases and J dropped 7; count of bases not matched to a gene: 9. CDR1 SGHNT and CDR2 YYREEE come from the germline V gene (reference sequence). The CDR3 nucleotides are TGTGCCAGCAGCACTATAGCGGGGGGCGAATATACGCAGTATTTT. Encoded protein: CASSTIAGGEYTQYF.

The chain couples TRBV5-1 to TRBJ1-1, with 9 bases lining up with TRBD1. CDR3 length: 15 amino acids. The V and J ends lost 0 bases and 5 bases, in that order; junction bases with no gene match: 5. In germline, CDR1 is SGHRS, CDR2 YFSETQ. CDR3 protein: CASSLVHRGQTEAFF. The CDR3 DNA follows: TGCGCCAGCAGCTTGGTGCACAGGGGGCAAACTGAAGCTTTCTTT.

V is TRBV11-3 and J is TRBJ2-5; 9 nucleotides agree with TRBD2. Germline V gives CDR1 SGHNT, CDR2 YENEEA. V was pared by 1 base and J by 1 base, with 7 bases of the junction left unmatched. CDR3 length: 17 amino acids. This chain's CDR3 is CASSLGGVAGVQETQYF. DNA of the CDR3: TGTGCCAGCAGCTTAGGCGGAGTAGCGGGGGTCCAAGAGACCCAGTACTTC.

The rearrangement joins TRBV29-1 to TRBJ2-3; 8 positions agree with TRBD1. With V trimmed by 5 bases and J by 6 bases, 7 bases remained unmatched. CDR1 and CDR2 from the germline V gene are SQVTM and ANQGSEA. The length of the CDR3 is 13 residues. CDR3 residues: CSVRTGLVDTQYF. The CDR3 DNA sequence: TGCAGCGTTCGGACAGGGCTTGTGGATACGCAGTATTTT.

This chain uses TRBV7-9 with TRBJ2-3, with TRBD2 matching over 11 bases. V gave up 5 bases and J gave up 0 bases; unmatched junction bases: 10. Germline-derived CDR1 and CDR2 are SEHNR and FQNEAQ (reference sequence). The length of the CDR3 is 18 residues. CDR3 in DNA: TGTGCCAGCAGCATCTATAGCGGGGGGGCCCGCAGCACAGATACGCAGTATTTT. Protein sequence: CASSIYSGGARSTDTQYF.

The rearrangement links TRBV2 to TRBJ2-3; D possibly corresponds to TRBD2 (5 bases). V was cut by 5 bases and J by 5 bases, with 17 bases left in between. The germline V gene has CDR1 SNHLY and CDR2 FYNNEI. The CDR3 consists of 15 residues. The CDR3 loop reads CASSRTLGVRDTQYF. The DNA of the CDR3 is TGTGCCAGCAGTCGGACTCTTGGAGTGAGAGATACGCAGTATTTT.

The chain couples TRBV5-1 to TRBJ1-2; D ambiguous. The germline V gene has CDR1 SGHRS and CDR2 YFSETQ. The CDR3 is 13 residues long. The V end lost 0 bases, the J end lost 3 bases, and 6 bases lay between the germline ends. The CDR3 here is CASSLGSDYGYTF. The DNA for the CDR3 is TGCGCCAGCAGCTTGGGGAGTGACTATGGCTACACCTTC.

The chain is built from TRBV5-1 and TRBJ2-5; possibly TRBD1 for D (5 bases). V was trimmed by 5 bases and J by 4 bases, leaving 15 bases between them. The length of the CDR3 is 14 residues. Germline assignment: CDR1 SGHRS and CDR2 YFSETQ. CDR3 residues: CASSSTLGRETQYF. CDR3 sequence (DNA): TGCGCCAGCAGTTCAACTCTGGGGCGAGAGACCCAGTACTTC.

The chain is built from TRBV7-6 and TRBJ2-5; 8 bases are a match to TRBD1. Per the germline V gene, CDR1 is SGHVS and CDR2 is FNYEAQ. Trimming cost V 5 bases and J 7 bases; bases outside gene matches: 15. The CDR3 is 16 amino acids. In DNA form, the CDR3 reads TGTGCCAGCAGCCCCCCGGGACAGGCCCCACTCAGGACCCAGTACTTC. The encoded protein is CASSPPGQAPLRTQYF. The full variable domain, its missing parts supplied by reference TRBV7-6 and TRBJ2-5, is GAGVSQSPRYKVTKRGQDVALRCDPISGHVSLYWYRQALGQGPEFLTYFNYEAQQDKSGLPNDRFSAERPEGSISTLTIQRTEQRDSAMYRCASSPPGQAPLRTQYFGPGTRLLVL.

The genes are TRBV15 and TRBJ1-1, with D perhaps matching TRBD1 (5 bases). CDR3 length: 13 residues. Looked up from germline, CDR1 is LNHNV and CDR2 is YYDKDF (reference sequence). V dropped 0 bases and J dropped 6 bases, with 8 bases sitting between them. DNA of the CDR3: TGTGCCACCAGCAGAGATCGGGGGTCTGAAGCTTTCTTT. Translation gives CATSRDRGSEAFF.

The chain recombines TRBV13 with TRBJ1-1; D is perhaps TRBD1 (5 bases). The CDR3 length is 13 residues. Germline-derived CDR1 and CDR2 are PRHDT and FYEKMQ (reference sequence). V was pared by 5 bases and J by 7 bases, with 14 bases between. The CDR3 region has the DNA TGTGCCAGCAGCCAGGGCGGGGGATTTGAAGCTTTCTTT. Amino acid sequence: CASSQGGGFEAFF.